Reported below is one T cell receptor (beta chain). UMIs accompanied the 5'RACE template switching by which TCR beta cDNA was made. TCRdb reprocessed the 5' RACE reads and reports one entry per CDR3 protein, with no DNA. This table holds some 440,000 distinct CDR3 sequences. This sample is drawn from a study of T cells expressing NK-cell markers. The wider study: Sorted T-cell subsets CD3+CD56+NKG2C+, CD3+CD56+NKG2C- and CD3+CD56-NKG2C+ were TCR beta-sequenced. The authors sequenced eight donors, of whom seven were HCMV-seropositive and one was seronegative.

The receptor was derived from a woman aged 50 to 60 in good health. Sequencing was performed on blood T cells: a sorted CD56 or NKG2C T cell subset, CD4+ or CD8+ T cells, or bulk PBMC T cells (not recorded which).

CDR3 protein: CASSLTGRGEKLFF. The chain has TRBV5-5 and TRBJ1-4; the TCRdb call, TRBD1, lacks DNA for checking. CDR1 is SGHKS and CDR2 is YYEKEE in the germline V gene (reference sequence). The CDR3 covers 14 residues. Filled out from reference TRBV5-5 and TRBJ1-4, the complete variable domain reads DAGVTQSPTHLIKTRGQQVTLRCSPISGHKSVSWYQQVLGQGPQFIFQYYEKEERGRGNFPDRFSARQFPNYSSELNVNALLLGDSALYLCASSLTGRGEKLFFGSGTQLSVL.